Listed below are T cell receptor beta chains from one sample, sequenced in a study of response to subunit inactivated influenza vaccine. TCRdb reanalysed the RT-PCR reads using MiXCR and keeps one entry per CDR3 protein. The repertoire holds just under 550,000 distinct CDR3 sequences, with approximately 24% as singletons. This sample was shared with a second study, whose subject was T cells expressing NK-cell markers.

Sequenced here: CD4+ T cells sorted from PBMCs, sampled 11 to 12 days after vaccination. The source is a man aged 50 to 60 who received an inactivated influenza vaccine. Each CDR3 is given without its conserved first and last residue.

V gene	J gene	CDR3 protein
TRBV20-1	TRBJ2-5	SARTGAYQETQY
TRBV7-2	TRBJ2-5	ASSFRRPPETQY
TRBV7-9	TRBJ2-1	RATSGEISSYNEQF
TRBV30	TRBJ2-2	AWSRVETITGELF
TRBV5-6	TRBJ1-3	ASSAASEGRNTIY
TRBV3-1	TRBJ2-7	ASSYQVGTGGYEQY
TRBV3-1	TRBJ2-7	ASSLGPQWGPYEQY
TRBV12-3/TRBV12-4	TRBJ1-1	ASSPDNGEAF
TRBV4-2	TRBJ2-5	ASSRKHSGGKETQY
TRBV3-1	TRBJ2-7	ASSQGAGLSYEQY
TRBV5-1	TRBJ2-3	ASSLEDRRTDTQY
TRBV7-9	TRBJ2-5	ASSPGGLREETQY
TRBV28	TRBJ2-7	ASSHHLDGGYEQY
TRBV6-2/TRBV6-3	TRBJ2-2	ASSPLMSRGTGELF
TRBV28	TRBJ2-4	ASSLGYAKNIQY
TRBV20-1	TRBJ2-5	SAFLAGGQETQY
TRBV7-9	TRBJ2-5	ASSHSGSETQY
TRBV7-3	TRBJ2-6	ASPGQGISGANVLT
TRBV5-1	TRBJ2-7	ASSLAVASEQY
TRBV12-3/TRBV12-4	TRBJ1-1	ASSFGVYTEAF
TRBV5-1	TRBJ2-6	ASSLLRTTSSGANVLT
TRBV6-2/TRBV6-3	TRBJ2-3	ASSYLGLAGRSYTQY
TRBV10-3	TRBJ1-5	AISSGEDQPQH
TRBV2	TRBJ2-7	ASSGTSGRAISYEQY